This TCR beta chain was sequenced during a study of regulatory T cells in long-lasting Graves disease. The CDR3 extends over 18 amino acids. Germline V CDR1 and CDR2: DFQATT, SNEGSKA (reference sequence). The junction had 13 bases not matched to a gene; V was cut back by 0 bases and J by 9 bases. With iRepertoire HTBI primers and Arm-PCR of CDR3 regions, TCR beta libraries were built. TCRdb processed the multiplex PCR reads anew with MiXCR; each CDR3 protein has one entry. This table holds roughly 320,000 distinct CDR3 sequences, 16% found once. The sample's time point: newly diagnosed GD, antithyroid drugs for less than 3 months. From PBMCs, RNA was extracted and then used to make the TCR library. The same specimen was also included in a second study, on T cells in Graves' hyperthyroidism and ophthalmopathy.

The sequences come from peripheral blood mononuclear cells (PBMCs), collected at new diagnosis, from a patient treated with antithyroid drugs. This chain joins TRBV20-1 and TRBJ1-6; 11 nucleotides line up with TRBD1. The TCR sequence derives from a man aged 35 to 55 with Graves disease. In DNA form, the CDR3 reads TGCAGTGCTAGAGATCCAGGACAGGGGGCCCTCCGGACTTCACCCCTCCACTTT. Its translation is CSARDPGQGALRTSPLHF.